Below, one T cell receptor beta chain is given with its context. This entry is derived from a study of control samples from healthy donors and cancer patients. The germline gives CDR1 MNHEY, CDR2 SVGAGI. CDR3 length: 16 amino acids. Trimming stripped 2 bases from V and 0 bases from J, with 10 bases between. TCRdb's table, derived via immunoSEQ multiplex PCR, lists solely in-frame clones and lacks some. The table shows 120,000 or so clones, with roughly 86% occurring only once. Sequencing was performed on blood. The chain recombines TRBV6-5 with TRBJ2-2; D may be TRBD2 (5 bases). This sequence originates from a man in his sixties in good health. CDR3 sequence: CASSYVEGSNTGELFF. Here the CDR3 DNA reads TGTGCCAGCAGTTACGTCGAGGGCTCGAACACCGGGGAGCTGTTTTTT.